Below, 25 T cell receptor beta chains from the same sample are listed, as sequenced in a study of blood T cell repertoires in COVID-19. TCRdb keeps only in-frame clones here, not all; method: immunoSEQ multiplex PCR. Of hundreds of thousands of clones in the sample, roughly four fifths were seen once. The sample comprised PBMCs or T cells enriched from blood (not recorded which). These receptors were obtained from a man aged 35 to 55 who had been exposed to COVID-19.

The chain combines TRBV30 with TRBJ2-1, with 7 positions matching TRBD1. The CDR3 has 11 residues. With V trimmed by 2 bases and J by 15 bases, 7 bases remained unmatched. Germline-derived CDR1 and CDR2 are GTSNPN and SVGIG (reference sequence). The chain's CDR3 is CAWSSGGNLFF. In nucleotides, the CDR3 is TGTGCCTGGAGTTCAGGGGGAAATTTGTTCTTC.

This rearrangement joins TRBV24-1 to TRBJ1-2; the D gene is possibly TRBD1 (6 bases). Germline CDR1 reads KGHDR; CDR2 reads SFDVKD. The CDR3 totals 11 residues. V was trimmed by 5 bases and J by 8 bases, leaving 8 bases between them. The CDR3 region is CATSAGEGYTF. CDR3 sequence (DNA): TGTGCCACCAGTGCAGGGGAAGGCTACACCTTC.

As DNA, the CDR3 is TGTGCCACCCGAACTGGACAGACTGAAGCTTTCTTT. Translating it yields CATRTGQTEAFF. This chain uses TRBV10-3 with TRBJ1-1; D is perhaps TRBD1 (6 bases). Deletions cut 10 bases from V and 5 bases from J, with 14 bases between. This CDR3 comprises 12 residues. CDR1 ENHRY and CDR2 SYGVKD come from the germline V gene.

This clone was picked up a small number of times. The chain uses TRBV9 and TRBJ2-2; the match to TRBD1 covers 10 bases. Germline CDR1 SGDLS, CDR2 YYNGEE. V lost 0 bases to trimming and J lost 6 bases; unmatched junction nucleotides: 2. The CDR3 is 15 amino acids. CDR3: CASSVVDRGAGELFF. The CDR3 nucleotides read TGTGCCAGCAGCGTAGTGGACAGGGGGGCCGGGGAGCTGTTTTTT.

The V call is TRBV28, the J call TRBJ1-1; a weak D match, TRBD1 (5 bases). CDR3 length equals 12 residues. Germline V gene lookup returns CDR1 MDHEN and CDR2 SYDVKM. Trimming removed 6 bases from V and 6 bases from J, with 11 bases in between. The CDR3 spells CASSIIGAEAFF. For the CDR3, the DNA is TGTGCCAGCAGCATAATAGGGGCTGAAGCTTTCTTT.

The sample holds one count of this clone. The V and J genes are TRBV6-5 and TRBJ1-6; a weak D match, TRBD1 (5 bases). Trimming took 10 bases from V and 6 from J, leaving 13 bases between them. The CDR3 consists of 13 residues. Germline V gene data show CDR1 as MNHEY and CDR2 as SVGAGI. The CDR3 DNA is TGTGCCACCCGCGGGACGGGTAATTCACCCCTCCACTTT. It specifies CATRGTGNSPLHF.

This clone was seen more than once but under ten times. V and J are TRBV5-1 and TRBJ1-2; TRBD1 matches at 7 bases. The germline V gene has CDR1 SGHRS and CDR2 YFSETQ. Trimming removed 1 base from V and 5 bases from J; junction bases left unmatched: 8. There are 15 residues in the CDR3. In DNA form, the CDR3 reads TGCGCCAGCAGCTTGAGGGGGCAGGGAGAGTATGGCTACACCTTC. It encodes CASSLRGQGEYGYTF.

The genes are TRBV9 and TRBJ1-1; possibly TRBD1 for D (6 bases). The CDR3 is 14 amino acids. Germline V CDR1 and CDR2: SGDLS, YYNGEE. The V end lost 3 bases, the J end lost 4 bases, and 13 bases lay between the germline ends. Here the CDR3 reads CASSAIQGITEAFF. The CDR3 DNA is TGTGCCAGCAGCGCGATTCAGGGGATCACTGAAGCTTTCTTT.

The chain recombines TRBV19 with TRBJ1-1; TRBD1 aligns across 10 bases. The V segment lost 6 bases and the J segment 6 bases; nucleotides outside the gene matches: 4. In germline, CDR1 is LNHDA, CDR2 SQIVND (reference sequence). CDR3 length equals 13 residues. Here the CDR3 reads CASRGQGTAEAFF. The CDR3 DNA sequence: TGTGCCAGTAGGGGACAGGGGACGGCTGAAGCTTTCTTT. The variable domain in full, with the rest retrieved from reference TRBV19 and TRBJ1-1, is DGGITQSPKYLFRKEGQNVTLSCEQNLNHDAMYWYRQDPGQGLRLIYYSQIVNDFQKGDIAEGYSVSREKKESFPLTVTSAQKNPTAFYLCASRGQGTAEAFFGQGTRLTVV.

V usage is TRBV10-3 and J usage is TRBJ2-2, with 10 bases fitting TRBD1. In germline, CDR1 is ENHRY, CDR2 SYGVKD. CDR3 length equals 15 residues. With 6 bases clipped from V and 6 bases from J, the junction kept 7 bases outside the gene matches. Here the CDR3 DNA reads TGTGCCATCAGAGAGGGACAGGGGAATGCCGGGGAGCTGTTTTTT. The encoded protein is CAIREGQGNAGELFF.

V is TRBV30 and J is TRBJ2-7; 7 nucleotides align to TRBD1. Germline lookup yields CDR1 GTSNPN and CDR2 SVGIG (reference sequence). The J segment lost 2 bases and the V segment lost 2 bases, leaving 3 bases of the junction unmatched. CDR3 length: 13 residues. CDR3 nucleotides: TGTGCCTGGAGTCCCACAGGGGCCTACGAGCAGTACTTC. Its protein is CAWSPTGAYEQYF.

V gene TRBV19 combines with J gene TRBJ1-5; no clear D. Trimming cost V 6 bases and J 4 bases, with 7 bases left between them. Germline V CDR1 and CDR2: LNHDA, SQIVND (reference sequence). The CDR3 covers 12 residues. CDR3: CASRLRNQPQHF. The CDR3 DNA sequence: TGTGCCAGTAGACTGAGGAATCAGCCCCAGCATTTT.

This chain joins TRBV28 and TRBJ2-1; D is unclear. The V and J ends lost 6 bases and 1 base respectively, with 13 bases between them. This CDR3 region has 15 residues. Germline V CDR1 and CDR2: MDHEN, SYDVKM. The CDR3 loop is CASSLRSTSYNEQFF. The CDR3, as DNA: TGTGCCAGCAGCCTTCGGAGTACTTCCTACAATGAGCAGTTCTTC.

The chain is built from TRBV18 and TRBJ2-5; D remains unclear. The V gene lost 6 bases and the J gene lost 5 bases, with 22 bases spanning the gap. This CDR3 spans 16 amino acids. Germline V gene sequence: CDR1 KGHSH, CDR2 LQKENI. The CDR3 bases are TGTGCCAGCTCCTCCTTCAACGCAGGCGTGAGTGAGACCCAGTACTTC. Translation: CASSSFNAGVSETQYF.

Note on this clone: In the same sample, other DNA sequences code for this CDR3. The chain carries TRBV7-2 and TRBJ2-7, with no clear D. Germline V CDR1 and CDR2: SGHTA, FQGNSA. The CDR3 consists of 11 residues. Trimming cost V 3 bases and J 4 bases, with 4 bases left between them. Written as DNA, the CDR3 is TGTGCCAGCAGCTTCCATTACGAGCAGTACTTC. Translated: CASSFHYEQYF. The whole variable domain, remainder taken from reference TRBV7-2 and TRBJ2-7, is GAGVSQSPSNKVTEKGKDVELRCDPISGHTALYWYRQSLGQGLEFLIYFQGNSAPDKSGLPSDRFSAERTGGSVSTLTIQRTQQEDSAVYLCASSFHYEQYFGPGTRLTVT.

The V call is TRBV2, the J call TRBJ1-2; no definite D call. CDR1 and CDR2 from the germline V gene are SNHLY and FYNNEI. This CDR3 region has 12 residues. Trimming stripped 3 bases from V and 8 bases from J, with 10 bases between. Here the CDR3 reads CASSEREYGYTF. For the CDR3, the DNA is TGTGCCAGCAGTGAGAGGGAATACGGCTACACCTTC.

The CDR3 DNA sequence: TGTGCCAGCAGCCCAGGATTCGGGGGGGAAGAGCAGTACTTC. The encoded protein is CASSPGFGGEEQYF. The chain carries TRBV7-3 and TRBJ2-7; 8 bases line up with TRBD2. The V and J ends lost 5 bases and 7 bases, in that order; junction bases with no gene match: 10. This CDR3 is built from 14 residues. Germline V gene lookup returns CDR1 SGHTA and CDR2 FQGTGA.

The gene calls are TRBV20-1 and TRBJ2-7; TRBD2 is a possible D gene (5 bases). V was pared by 4 bases and J by 7 bases, with 11 bases between. This CDR3 has 11 residues. Germline V CDR1 and CDR2: DFQATT, SNEGSKA (reference sequence). The CDR3 spells CSAMFTGEQYF. The CDR3 region has the DNA TGCAGTGCTATGTTCACGGGGGAGCAGTACTTC.

This chain uses TRBV25-1 with TRBJ1-1, with unresolved D. The CDR3 is made up of 13 amino acids. Trimming pared 4 bases from V and 0 bases from J, leaving 6 bases between. In germline, CDR1 is MGHDK, CDR2 SYGVNS. CDR3 loop: CASSGRMNTEAFF. CDR3 DNA: TGTGCCAGCAGTGGTCGTATGAACACTGAAGCTTTCTTT.

This clone has just one count. The gene calls are TRBV19 and TRBJ2-1; 7 nucleotides line up with TRBD1. There are 15 residues in the CDR3. The J segment lost 3 bases and the V segment lost 7 bases, leaving 9 bases of the junction unmatched. Germline V CDR1 and CDR2: LNHDA, SQIVND (reference sequence). This CDR3 is CASTTERQGYNEQFF. The CDR3 coding sequence is TGTGCCAGTACGACAGAAAGACAGGGCTACAATGAGCAGTTCTTC.

The chain has TRBV25-1 and TRBJ2-1; 12 bases agree with TRBD2. Germline trimming cut 8 bases from V and 8 bases from J; bases unmatched to any gene: 7. Germline CDR1 MGHDK, CDR2 SYGVNS. This CDR3 is built from 14 residues. The CDR3 DNA reads TGTGCCAGCCTAGCTAGCGGGAGGGCGGATGAGCAGTTCTTC. Translating it yields CASLASGRADEQFF.

V usage is TRBV7-3 and J usage is TRBJ2-1; possible D gene TRBD2, 5 bases. The germline V gene has CDR1 SGHTA and CDR2 FQGTGA. Trimming left V 4 bases short and J 5 bases short, with 18 bases between. The CDR3 contains 16 residues. The chain's CDR3 is CASSSGYLADNNEQFF. The CDR3 nucleotides are TGTGCCAGCAGCTCCGGGTACCTAGCAGACAACAATGAGCAGTTCTTC.

The chain links TRBV24-1 to TRBJ2-2; tentatively, D is TRBD1 (6 bases). Looked up from germline, CDR1 is KGHDR and CDR2 is SFDVKD. The V end was cut by 4 bases, the J end by 2 bases, with 16 bases between. There are 17 residues in the CDR3. The CDR3 DNA sequence: TGTGCCACCAGTGACTCCTGGAGGACAGACAACACCGGGGAGCTGTTTTTT. Amino acid sequence: CATSDSWRTDNTGELFF.

The genes are TRBV4-1 and TRBJ2-7; TRBD2 matches at 8 bases. This CDR3 has 15 amino acids. Germline V gene lookup returns CDR1 MGHRA and CDR2 YSYEKL. J gave up 4 bases and V 4 bases, and 9 bases lay outside the gene matches. The CDR3 spells CASSLSSGSYYEQYF. CDR3 nucleotide sequence: TGCGCCAGCAGCCTTTCTAGCGGGTCTTATTACGAGCAGTACTTC.

The V and J genes are TRBV15 and TRBJ1-5; D gene ambiguous. The CDR3 has 15 amino acids. V shed 0 bases and J shed 4 bases, with 10 bases lying between them. CDR1 and CDR2 (germline): LNHNV, YYDKDF (reference sequence). In DNA form, the CDR3 reads TGTGCCACCAGCAGAGAGTTTGGAGGAAATCAGCCCCAGCATTTT. As protein: CATSREFGGNQPQHF.